This is a list of T cell receptor beta chains from one sample in a study of T cells in Graves' hyperthyroidism and ophthalmopathy. TCRdb itself ran the multiplex PCR reads through MiXCR, one entry per CDR3 protein. The sample carries about 400,000 distinct CDR3 sequences, roughly 15% recorded once. What was sequenced was blood. These receptors were taken from a woman aged 55-75 years with Graves' ophthalmopathy. Each CDR3 is given with its conserved first and last residue. The order of the fields is J gene, D gene, CDR3 length, clone size, V gene, CDR3 protein, CDR3 DNA. The D gene is left open where the match is weak. Part of the rows lack a size; the others show once, few, many or a class for expanded clones.

TRBJ2-2,TRBD2,17,few,TRBV6-1,CASSHTSGGGGRGELFF,TGTGCCAGCAGTCATACCTCTGGCGGGGGTGGGAGAGGGGAGCTGTTTTTT
TRBJ2-3,-,15,-,TRBV9,CASSPRVSSTDTQYF,TGTGCCAGCAGCCCCCGGGTGTCTAGCACAGATACGCAGTATTTT
TRBJ2-5,TRBD2,15,many,TRBV7-6,CASTPAGLAEETQYF,TGTGCCAGCACCCCAGCAGGCCTAGCGGAAGAGACCCAGTACTTC
TRBJ2-5,-,16,many,TRBV3-1,CASSQGWIVGQETQYF,TGTGCCAGCAGCCAAGGATGGATTGTGGGCCAAGAGACCCAGTACTTC
TRBJ1-1,-,13,many,TRBV28,CASSYRDGTEAFF,TGTGCCAGCAGTTACCGGGACGGCACTGAAGCTTTCTTT
TRBJ2-7,-,13,many,TRBV18,CASSPRDPYEQYF,TGTGCCAGCTCACCAAGGGATCCCTACGAGCAGTACTTC
TRBJ2-2,TRBD2,15,many,TRBV5-1,CASSLTSGNTGELFF,TGTGCCAGCAGCCTGACTAGCGGGAACACCGGGGAGCTGTTTTTT
TRBJ1-1,-,14,few,TRBV19,CASSMGTSNTEAFF,TGTGCCAGTAGTATGGGGACAAGTAACACTGAAGCTTTCTTT
TRBJ1-5,TRBD1,17,many,TRBV20-1,CSARDDRGGGSNQPQHF,TGCAGTGCTAGAGATGACAGGGGCGGAGGTAGCAATCAGCCCCAGCATTTT
TRBJ2-7,-,13,many,TRBV20-1,CSASPPGNFEQYF,TGCAGTGCTAGCCCTCCCGGTAACTTCGAGCAGTACTTC
TRBJ2-7,-,14,-,TRBV7-9,CASSLGGKLYEQYF,TGTGCCAGCAGCCTCGGGGGCAAGCTCTACGAGCAGTACTTC
TRBJ2-1,TRBD1,15,many,TRBV28,CASSLWDRDSNEQFF,TGTGCCAGCAGTTTATGGGACAGGGACTCGAATGAGCAGTTCTTC
TRBJ1-1,TRBD1,15,many,TRBV2,CASSPRTGGYTEAFF,TGTGCCAGCAGTCCTCGGACAGGGGGCTATACTGAAGCTTTCTTT
TRBJ2-7,TRBD1,14,many,TRBV7-3,CASSLGTGVSEQYF,TGTGCCAGCAGCCTCGGGACAGGGGTAAGCGAGCAGTACTTC
TRBJ2-1,TRBD2,15,many,TRBV28,CASSLLAGISNEQFF,TGTGCCAGCAGTCTACTAGCGGGGATCAGCAATGAGCAGTTCTTC
TRBJ2-1,-,12,many,TRBV20-1,CSAPDTYNEQFF,TGCAGTGCACCGGACACCTACAATGAGCAGTTCTTC
TRBJ2-7,TRBD1,15,-,TRBV27,CASSLVGQGHYEQYF,TGTGCCAGCAGTTTAGTAGGACAGGGTCACTACGAGCAGTACTTC
TRBJ1-1,TRBD1,15,many,TRBV24-1,CATLRDRGLYTEAFF,TGTGCCACCTTGCGGGACAGGGGGCTGTACACTGAAGCTTTCTTT
TRBJ2-7,-,18,many,TRBV27,CASSPYPLGKGDYYEQYF,TGTGCCAGCAGTCCCTATCCCCTAGGTAAAGGTGATTACTACGAGCAGTACTTC
TRBJ1-5,-,13,few,TRBV19,CASSTGQYQPQHF,TGTGCCAGTAGTACTGGACAGTATCAGCCCCAGCATTTT
TRBJ2-2,TRBD2,14,many,TRBV20-1,CSADMAGDTGELFF,TGCAGTGCTGATATGGCGGGAGATACCGGGGAGCTGTTTTTT
TRBJ1-2,-,11,-,TRBV7-9,CASDRSGGYTF,TGTGCCAGCGATAGAAGCGGAGGCTACACCTTC
TRBJ2-5,-,12,many,TRBV28,CASSLLLGTQYF,TGTGCCAGCAGTCTCCTTTTGGGGACCCAGTACTTC
TRBJ2-7,-,14,many,TRBV7-2,CASSFETPLHEQYF,TGTGCCAGCAGCTTCGAGACTCCCCTCCACGAGCAGTACTTC
TRBJ2-2,TRBD1,16,-,TRBV20-1,CSARDDRQGATGELFF,TGCAGTGCTAGAGATGACCGACAGGGAGCCACCGGGGAGCTGTTTTTT
TRBJ2-3,TRBD1,15,-,TRBV28,CASSIQGKRGDTQYF,TGTGCCAGCAGCATACAGGGGAAGAGGGGAGATACGCAGTATTTT
TRBJ1-5,-,15,few,TRBV10-2,CASSEGDYSNQPQHF,TGCGCCAGCAGTGAAGGGGATTATAGCAATCAGCCCCAGCATTTT
TRBJ1-5,-,13,many,TRBV18,CASSAGSNQPQHF,TGTGCCAGCTCAGCCGGGAGCAATCAGCCCCAGCATTTT
TRBJ2-7,TRBD2,14,many,TRBV2,CASSTSGASYEQYF,TGTGCCAGCAGTACTAGCGGGGCTTCCTACGAGCAGTACTTC
TRBJ1-2,-,13,many,TRBV3-1,CASSPRLIYGYTF,TGTGCCAGCAGCCCCCGTTTGATCTATGGCTACACCTTC
TRBJ2-2,TRBD2,18,-,TRBV5-1,CASSATGTSGRVSGELFF,TGCGCCAGCAGCGCTACCGGGACTAGCGGGAGGGTCTCCGGGGAGCTGTTTTTT
TRBJ2-3,-,15,many,TRBV3-1,CASSQRTTSTDTQYF,TGTGCCAGCAGCCAAAGGACTACTAGCACAGATACGCAGTATTTT
TRBJ1-4,-,15,many,TRBV5-1,CASSLDRATNEKLFF,TGCGCCAGCAGCTTGGACAGGGCCACCAATGAAAAACTGTTTTTT
TRBJ2-1,TRBD2,15,many,TRBV20-1,CSVPGLAGGPVEQFF,TGCAGTGTTCCGGGACTAGCGGGAGGGCCGGTTGAGCAGTTCTTC
TRBJ2-7,-,12,many,TRBV2,CASSRTYYEQYF,TGTGCCAGCAGCCGCACGTACTACGAGCAGTACTTC
TRBJ2-4,-,16,few,TRBV25-1,CASSEAGPLAKNIQYF,TGTGCCAGCAGTGAAGCGGGACCCCTAGCCAAAAACATTCAGTACTTC
TRBJ2-7,-,15,-,TRBV6-2/TRBV6-3,CASGPPLGAPYEQYF,TGTGCCAGCGGCCCCCCTCTAGGAGCCCCCTACGAGCAGTACTTC
TRBJ2-3,-,17,many,TRBV10-3,CAISEDVAGQGSYTQYF,TGTGCCATCAGTGAAGACGTTGCGGGACAAGGCTCCTATACGCAGTATTTT
TRBJ2-7,TRBD2,15,many,TRBV9,CASSVTWAGGYEQYF,TGTGCCAGCAGCGTAACGTGGGCGGGAGGTTACGAGCAGTACTTC
TRBJ2-1,TRBD2,17,many,TRBV20-1,CSASPLLAGRSYNEQFF,TGCAGTGCTAGCCCTTTACTAGCGGGCCGCTCCTACAATGAGCAGTTCTTC